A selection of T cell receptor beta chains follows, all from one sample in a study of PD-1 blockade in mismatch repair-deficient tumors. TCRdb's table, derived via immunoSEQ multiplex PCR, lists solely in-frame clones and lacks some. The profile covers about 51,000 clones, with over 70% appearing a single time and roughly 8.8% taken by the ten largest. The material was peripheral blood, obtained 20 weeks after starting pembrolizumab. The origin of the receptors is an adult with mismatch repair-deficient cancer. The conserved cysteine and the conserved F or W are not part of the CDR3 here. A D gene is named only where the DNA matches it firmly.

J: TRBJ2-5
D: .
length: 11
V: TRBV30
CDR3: AWNSGVEETQY

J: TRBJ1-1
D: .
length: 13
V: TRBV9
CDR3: ASSETGFGNTEAF

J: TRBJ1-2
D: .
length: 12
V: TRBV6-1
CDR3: ASSPGGDNYGYT

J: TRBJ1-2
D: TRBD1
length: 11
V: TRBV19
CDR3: ASGNDRGNGYT

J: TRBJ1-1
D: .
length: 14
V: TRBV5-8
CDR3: ASSLVLRGMNTEAF

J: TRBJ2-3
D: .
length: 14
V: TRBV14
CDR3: ASSQASLSSTDTQY

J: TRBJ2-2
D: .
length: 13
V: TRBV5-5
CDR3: ASSRPPGEAGELF

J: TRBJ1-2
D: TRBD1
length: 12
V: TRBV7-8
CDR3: ASSWDRARYGYT

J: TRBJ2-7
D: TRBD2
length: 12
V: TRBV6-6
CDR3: ASSKGLVLGEQY

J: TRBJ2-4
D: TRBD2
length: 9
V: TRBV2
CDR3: ASTAGGIQY

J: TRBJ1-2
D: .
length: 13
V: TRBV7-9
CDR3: ASSLGVGLNYGYT